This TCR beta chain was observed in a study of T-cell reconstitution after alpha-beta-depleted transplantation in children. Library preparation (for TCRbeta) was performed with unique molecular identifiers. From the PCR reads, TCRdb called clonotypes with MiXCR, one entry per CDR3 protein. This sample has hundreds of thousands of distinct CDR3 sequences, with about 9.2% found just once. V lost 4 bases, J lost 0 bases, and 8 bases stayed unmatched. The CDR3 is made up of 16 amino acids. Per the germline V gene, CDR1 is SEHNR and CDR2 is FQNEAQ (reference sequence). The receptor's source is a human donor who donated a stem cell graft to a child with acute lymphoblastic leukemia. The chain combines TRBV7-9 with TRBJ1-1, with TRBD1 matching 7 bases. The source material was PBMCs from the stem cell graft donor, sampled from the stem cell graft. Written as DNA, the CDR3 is TGTGCCAGCAGCTCTCGGGACAGCAGTATGAACACTGAAGCTTTCTTT. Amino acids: CASSSRDSSMNTEAFF.